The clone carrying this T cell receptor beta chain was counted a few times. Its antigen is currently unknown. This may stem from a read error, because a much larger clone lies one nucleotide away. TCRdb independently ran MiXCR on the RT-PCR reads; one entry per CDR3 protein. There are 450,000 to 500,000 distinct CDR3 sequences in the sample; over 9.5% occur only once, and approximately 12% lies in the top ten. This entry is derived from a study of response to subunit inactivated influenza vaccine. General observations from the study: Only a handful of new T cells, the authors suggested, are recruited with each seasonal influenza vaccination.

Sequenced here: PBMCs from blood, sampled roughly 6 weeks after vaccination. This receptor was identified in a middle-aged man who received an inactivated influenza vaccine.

CDR3 loop: CASSSGTQETQYF. CDR3 bases: TGTGCCAGCAGTTCCGGGACCCAAGAGACCCAGTACTTC. The rearrangement links TRBV6-5 to TRBJ2-5; either TRBD1 or TRBD2 may fit D (5 bases each). The CDR3 runs to 13 residues. In germline, CDR1 is MNHEY, CDR2 SVGAGI. V lost 4 bases and J lost 1, with 7 bases in between.